This T cell receptor beta chain stems from a study of technical replicates of blood from a few donors. Here immunoSEQ multiplex PCR was the method, and the copy in TCRdb shows in-frame clones only, minus some. The sample includes about 68,000 clones, under 98% seen only once; the top ten take 0.25% to 0.3%. This CDR3 has 17 amino acids. Germline values: CDR1 ENHRY, CDR2 SYGVKD. V was shortened by 3 bases and J by 0 bases, with 12 bases between the two germline ends. The clonotype comes from a human donor in good health. This chain connects TRBV10-3 to TRBJ2-6; maybe TRBD1 (6 bases). The sequencing sample was made of T cells isolated from PBMCs. CDR3 DNA sequence: TGTGCCATCAGTGAAGGGGGTGGAAGCTCTGGGGCCAACGTCCTGACTTTC. Protein sequence: CAISEGGGSSGANVLTF.